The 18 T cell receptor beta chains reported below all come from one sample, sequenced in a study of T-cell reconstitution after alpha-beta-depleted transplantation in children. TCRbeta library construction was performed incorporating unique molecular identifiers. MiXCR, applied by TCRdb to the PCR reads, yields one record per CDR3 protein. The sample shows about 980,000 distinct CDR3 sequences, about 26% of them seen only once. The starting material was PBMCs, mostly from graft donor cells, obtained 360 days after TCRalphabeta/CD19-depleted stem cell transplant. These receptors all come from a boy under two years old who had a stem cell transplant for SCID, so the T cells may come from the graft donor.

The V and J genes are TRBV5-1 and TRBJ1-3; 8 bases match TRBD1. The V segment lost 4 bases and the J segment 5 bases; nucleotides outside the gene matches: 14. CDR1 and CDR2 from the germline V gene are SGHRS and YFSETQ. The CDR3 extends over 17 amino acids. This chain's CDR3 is CASSPGQTGDLRNTIYF. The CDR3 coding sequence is TGCGCCAGCAGCCCGGGGCAGACAGGGGATCTGAGAAACACCATATATTTT.

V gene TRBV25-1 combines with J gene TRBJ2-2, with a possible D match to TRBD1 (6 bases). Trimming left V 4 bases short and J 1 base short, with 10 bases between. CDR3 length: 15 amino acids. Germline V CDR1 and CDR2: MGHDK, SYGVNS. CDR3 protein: CASSGRGKNTGELFF. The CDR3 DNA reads TGTGCCAGCAGTGGAAGGGGGAAGAACACCGGGGAGCTGTTTTTT.

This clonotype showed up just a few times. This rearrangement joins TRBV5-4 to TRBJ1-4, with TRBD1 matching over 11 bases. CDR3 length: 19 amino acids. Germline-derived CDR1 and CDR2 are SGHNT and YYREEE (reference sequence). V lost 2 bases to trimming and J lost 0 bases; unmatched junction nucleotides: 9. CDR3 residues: CASSFPGSGQGATNEKLFF. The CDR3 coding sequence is TGTGCCAGCAGCTTCCCCGGGTCGGGACAGGGGGCAACTAATGAAAAACTGTTTTTT.

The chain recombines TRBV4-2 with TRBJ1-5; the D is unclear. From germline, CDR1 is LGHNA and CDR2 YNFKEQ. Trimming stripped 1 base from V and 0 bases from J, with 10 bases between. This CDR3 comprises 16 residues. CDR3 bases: TGTGCCAGCAGCCAAGCCCCTTCGTTTAGCAATCAGCCCCAGCATTTT. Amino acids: CASSQAPSFSNQPQHF.

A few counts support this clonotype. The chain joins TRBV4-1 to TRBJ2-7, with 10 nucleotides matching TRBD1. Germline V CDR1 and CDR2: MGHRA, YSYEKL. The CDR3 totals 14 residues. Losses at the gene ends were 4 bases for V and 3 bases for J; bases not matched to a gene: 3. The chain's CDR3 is CASSRRTGGYEQYF. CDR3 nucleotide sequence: TGCGCCAGCAGCCGACGGACAGGGGGCTACGAGCAGTACTTC.

CDR3 in amino acids: CASSATRGAAWTGELFF. The DNA for the CDR3 is TGTGCCAGCAGTGCCACCCGCGGGGCCGCTTGGACCGGGGAGCTGTTTTTT. The chain combines TRBV28 with TRBJ2-2; perhaps TRBD2 as D (6 bases). Germline V gives CDR1 MDHEN, CDR2 SYDVKM. This CDR3 region has 17 residues. The V end was cut by 5 bases, the J end by 5 bases, with 21 bases between.

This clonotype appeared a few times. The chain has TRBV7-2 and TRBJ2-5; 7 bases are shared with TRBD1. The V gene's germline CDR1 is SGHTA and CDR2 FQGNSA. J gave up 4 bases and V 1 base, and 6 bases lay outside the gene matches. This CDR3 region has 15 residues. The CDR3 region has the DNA TGTGCCAGCAGCTTAGAGGGGCACAGGGGAGAGACCCAGTACTTC. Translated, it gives CASSLEGHRGETQYF.

The CDR3 DNA reads as TGTGCCAGCAGCTCCGGGGGGGTGTACCAAGAGACCCAGTACTTC. This codes for CASSSGGVYQETQYF. J is TRBJ2-5 and V is TRBV7-9, with 8 bases that match TRBD2. This CDR3 spans 15 amino acids. J gave up 0 bases and V 4 bases, and 4 bases lay outside the gene matches. Germline CDR1 SEHNR, CDR2 FQNEAQ (reference sequence).

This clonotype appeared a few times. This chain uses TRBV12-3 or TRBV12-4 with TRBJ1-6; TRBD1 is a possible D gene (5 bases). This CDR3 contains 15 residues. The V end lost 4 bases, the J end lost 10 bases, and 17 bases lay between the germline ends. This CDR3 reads CASSSWDPRYSPLHF. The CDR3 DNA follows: TGTGCCAGCAGTTCCTGGGACCCTAGATACTCACCCCTCCACTTT.

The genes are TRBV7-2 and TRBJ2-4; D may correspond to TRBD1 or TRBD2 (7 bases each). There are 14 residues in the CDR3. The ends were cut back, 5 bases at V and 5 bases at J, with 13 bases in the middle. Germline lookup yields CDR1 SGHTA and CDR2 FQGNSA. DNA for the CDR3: TGTGCCAGCAGCCCAGGGGGAGGGGAAAACATTCAGTACTTC. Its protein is CASSPGGGENIQYF.

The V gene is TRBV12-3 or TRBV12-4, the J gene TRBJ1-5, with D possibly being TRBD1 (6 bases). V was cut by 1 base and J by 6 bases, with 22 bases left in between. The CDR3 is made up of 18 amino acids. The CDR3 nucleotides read TGTGCCAGCAGTTTAGGAGGGGGGAGTCCGAGTATAAGTCAGCCCCAGCATTTT. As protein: CASSLGGGSPSISQPQHF.

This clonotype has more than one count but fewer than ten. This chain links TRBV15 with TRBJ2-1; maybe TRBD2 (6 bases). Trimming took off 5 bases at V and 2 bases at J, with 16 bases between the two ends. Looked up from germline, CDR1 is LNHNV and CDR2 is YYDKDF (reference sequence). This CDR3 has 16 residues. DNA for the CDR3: TGTGCCACCAGCGGTGGAAACGGGGGAACCTACAATGAGCAGTTCTTC. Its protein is CATSGGNGGTYNEQFF.

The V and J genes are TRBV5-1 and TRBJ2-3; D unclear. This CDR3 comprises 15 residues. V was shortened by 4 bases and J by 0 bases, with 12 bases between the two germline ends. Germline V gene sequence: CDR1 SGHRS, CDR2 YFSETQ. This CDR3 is CASSRRRVSTDTQYF. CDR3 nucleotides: TGCGCCAGCAGCCGCCGTAGGGTGAGCACAGATACGCAGTATTTT.

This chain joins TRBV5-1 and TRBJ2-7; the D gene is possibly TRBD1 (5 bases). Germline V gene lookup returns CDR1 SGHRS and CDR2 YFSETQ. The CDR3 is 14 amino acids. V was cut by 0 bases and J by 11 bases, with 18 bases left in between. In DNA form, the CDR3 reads TGCGCCAGCAGCTTGGAAGTCTACCAGGGTGTAAAGTACTTC. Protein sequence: CASSLEVYQGVKYF. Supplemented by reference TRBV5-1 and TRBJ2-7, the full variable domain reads KAGVTQTPRYLIKTRGQQVTLSCSPISGHRSVSWYQQTPGQGLQFLFEYFSETQRNKGNFPGRFSGRQFSNSRSEMNVSTLELGDSALYLCASSLEVYQGVKYFGPGTRLTVT.

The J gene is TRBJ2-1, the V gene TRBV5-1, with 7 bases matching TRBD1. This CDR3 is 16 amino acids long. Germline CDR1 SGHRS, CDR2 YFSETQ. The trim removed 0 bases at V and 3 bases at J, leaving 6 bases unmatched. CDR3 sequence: CASSLDHRGHYNEQFF. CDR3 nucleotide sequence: TGCGCCAGCAGCTTGGATCACAGGGGACACTACAATGAGCAGTTCTTC. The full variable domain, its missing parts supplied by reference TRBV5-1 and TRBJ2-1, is KAGVTQTPRYLIKTRGQQVTLSCSPISGHRSVSWYQQTPGQGLQFLFEYFSETQRNKGNFPGRFSGRQFSNSRSEMNVSTLELGDSALYLCASSLDHRGHYNEQFFGPGTRLTVL.

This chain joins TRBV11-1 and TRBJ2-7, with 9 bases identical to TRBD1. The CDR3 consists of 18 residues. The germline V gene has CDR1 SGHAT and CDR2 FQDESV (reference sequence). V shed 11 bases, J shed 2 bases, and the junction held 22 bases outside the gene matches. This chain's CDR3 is CASGAKFEGTGIAYEQYF. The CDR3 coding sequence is TGTGCCTCCGGGGCGAAATTCGAGGGGACAGGGATTGCCTACGAGCAGTACTTC. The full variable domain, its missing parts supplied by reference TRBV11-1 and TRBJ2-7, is EAEVAQSPRYKITEKSQAVAFWCDPISGHATLYWYRQILGQGPELLVQFQDESVVDDSQLPKDRFSAERLKGVDSTLKIQPAELGDSAMYLCASGAKFEGTGIAYEQYFGPGTRLTVT.

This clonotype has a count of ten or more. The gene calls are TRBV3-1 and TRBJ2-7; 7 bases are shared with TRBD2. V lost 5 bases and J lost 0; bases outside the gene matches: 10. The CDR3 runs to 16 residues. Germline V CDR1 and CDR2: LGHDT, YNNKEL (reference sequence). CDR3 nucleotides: TGTGCCAGCAGCGAGGGAGGGACCGCTAGCTCCTACGAGCAGTACTTC. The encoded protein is CASSEGGTASSYEQYF.

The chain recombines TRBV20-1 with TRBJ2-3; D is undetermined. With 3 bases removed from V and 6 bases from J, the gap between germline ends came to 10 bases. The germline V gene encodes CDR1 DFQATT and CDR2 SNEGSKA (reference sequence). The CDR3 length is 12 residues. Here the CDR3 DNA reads TGCAGTGCTAGGTTAGGCTCCGATACGCAGTATTTT. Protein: CSARLGSDTQYF.